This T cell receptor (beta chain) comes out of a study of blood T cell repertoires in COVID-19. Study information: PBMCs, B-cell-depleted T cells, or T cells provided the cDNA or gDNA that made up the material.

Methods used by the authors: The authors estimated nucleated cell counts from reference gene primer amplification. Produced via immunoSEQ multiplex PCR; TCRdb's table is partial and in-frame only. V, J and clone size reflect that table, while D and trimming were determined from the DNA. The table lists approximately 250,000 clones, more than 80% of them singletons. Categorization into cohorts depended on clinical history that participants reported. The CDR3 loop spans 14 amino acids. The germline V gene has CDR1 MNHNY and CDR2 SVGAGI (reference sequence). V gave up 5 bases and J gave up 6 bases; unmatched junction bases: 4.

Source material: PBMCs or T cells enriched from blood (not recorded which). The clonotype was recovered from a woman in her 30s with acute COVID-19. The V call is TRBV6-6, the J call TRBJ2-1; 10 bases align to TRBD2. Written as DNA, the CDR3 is TGTGCCAGCAGTGGGACTAGCGCAGCCAATGAGCAGTTCTTC. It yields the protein CASSGTSAANEQFF.